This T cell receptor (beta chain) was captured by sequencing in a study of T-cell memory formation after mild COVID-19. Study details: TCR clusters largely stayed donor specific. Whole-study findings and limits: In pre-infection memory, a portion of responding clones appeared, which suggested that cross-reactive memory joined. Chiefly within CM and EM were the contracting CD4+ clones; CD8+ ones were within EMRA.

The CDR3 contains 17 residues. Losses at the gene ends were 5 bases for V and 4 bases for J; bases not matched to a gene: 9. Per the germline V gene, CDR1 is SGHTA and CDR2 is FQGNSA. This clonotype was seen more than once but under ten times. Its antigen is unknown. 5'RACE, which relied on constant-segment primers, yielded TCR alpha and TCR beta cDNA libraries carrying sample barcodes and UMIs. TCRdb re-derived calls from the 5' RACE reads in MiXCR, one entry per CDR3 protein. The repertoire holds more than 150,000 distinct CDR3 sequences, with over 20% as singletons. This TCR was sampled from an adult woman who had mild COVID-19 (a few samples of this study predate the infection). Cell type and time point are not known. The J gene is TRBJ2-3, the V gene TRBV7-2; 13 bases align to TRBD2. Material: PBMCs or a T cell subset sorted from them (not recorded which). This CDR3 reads CASSLGLAGVSADTQYF. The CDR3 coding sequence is TGTGCCAGCAGCCTAGGACTAGCGGGAGTTTCGGCAGATACGCAGTATTTT.